The clone carrying this T cell receptor (beta chain) showed up many times. Its target is not known. Patients selected for sequencing had displayed CD8+CD57+ cell expansion by flow cytometry. Every patient was diagnosed with severe acquired aplastic anemia. Patients were therapy-naive when their blood was sampled. The sample comes from a study of CD8+CD57+ T cells in acquired aplastic anemia. Across the whole study: Yields of DNA that came from sorted CD4+ and CD8+ cells averaged approximately 3.2 ug.

Study results and limitations: Patients shared about 30 CD8+ CDR3 sequences with controls.

CDR3 and TCR beta VDJ profiling relied on genomic DNA as the template. In TCRdb, the reads were re-called with MiXCR into one record per CDR3 protein. The sample yields some 180,000 distinct CDR3 sequences, roughly 50% seen once. Trimming cost V 2 bases and J 16 bases; bases outside gene matches: 10. This CDR3 has 14 residues. Germline V CDR1 and CDR2: SEHNR, FQNEAQ (reference sequence). The clonotype was recovered from a human donor with aplastic anemia. The sequenced sample was sorted CD4+, CD8+, or CD8+CD57+ T cells (not recorded which) from PBMCs. The chain links TRBV7-9 to TRBJ2-1; 11 bases line up with TRBD2. This CDR3 reads CASSLFSGGADRFF. The CDR3 bases are TGTGCCAGCAGCTTATTTAGCGGGGGGGCGGATCGATTCTTC. The variable domain in full, with the rest retrieved from reference TRBV7-9 and TRBJ2-1, is DTGVSQNPRHKITKRGQNVTFRCDPISEHNRLYWYRQTLGQGPEFLTYFQNEAQLEKSRLLSDRFSAERPKGSFSTLEIQRTEQGDSAMYLCASSLFSGGADRFFGPGTRLTVL.